Below, one T cell receptor beta chain is given with its context. The antigen is undetermined. This sample was taken from a study of cytomegalovirus exposure and HLA in healthy donors. About the study: An early data release held some 85 million unique TCRs from HLA-typed donors.

Primers for the PCR totalled 60 Vbeta and 13 Jbeta. Profiling relied on immunoSEQ multiplex PCR, and the TCRdb table lists in-frame clones only, not all of them. This repertoire shows 150,000 to 200,000 clones, about 72% found once; its top ten account for roughly 3.5%. J gave up 1 base and V 5 bases, and 6 bases lay outside the gene matches. The CDR3 consists of 17 residues. Germline CDR1 reads SGHTA; CDR2 reads FQGTGA. Study-level findings and limits: The study had only CMV serostatus as immune exposure information.

The chain couples TRBV7-3 to TRBJ2-6, with 9 bases lining up with TRBD2. This TCR derives from a young man in good health and CMV-seropositive. The source material was PBMCs. CDR3 loop: CASSPSGGRSGANVLTF. CDR3 DNA: TGTGCCAGCAGCCCCAGCGGGGGGAGGTCTGGGGCCAACGTCCTGACTTTC.